This T cell receptor (beta chain) comes out of a study of shared clonotypes between healthy human individuals. Generated by immunoSEQ multiplex PCR, the TCRdb table keeps only in-frame clones and is missing some. The top ten hold 30% to 40% of the sample, which has roughly 660,000 clones, 90% seen once. After removal of 2 bases from V and 9 bases from J, the junction contained 15 bases not matched to a gene. This CDR3 spans 19 amino acids. Sequenced material: memory CD8+ T cells from PBMCs. As for subset: CD45RO+ cells pooled with CCR7-negative TemRA cells. The source is a man between 18 and 35 years old in good health. Some clones in this sample may be carry-over from other donors' samples. This sequence joins TRBV23-1 and TRBJ2-1; TRBD2 aligns across 14 bases. TRBV23-1 is noted as an ORF with a role that remains uncertain. The chain's CDR3 is CASSQRTSGRIVIDCEQFF. The DNA of the CDR3 is TGCGCCAGCAGTCAACGGACTAGCGGGAGGATAGTAATTGATTGTGAGCAGTTCTTC.